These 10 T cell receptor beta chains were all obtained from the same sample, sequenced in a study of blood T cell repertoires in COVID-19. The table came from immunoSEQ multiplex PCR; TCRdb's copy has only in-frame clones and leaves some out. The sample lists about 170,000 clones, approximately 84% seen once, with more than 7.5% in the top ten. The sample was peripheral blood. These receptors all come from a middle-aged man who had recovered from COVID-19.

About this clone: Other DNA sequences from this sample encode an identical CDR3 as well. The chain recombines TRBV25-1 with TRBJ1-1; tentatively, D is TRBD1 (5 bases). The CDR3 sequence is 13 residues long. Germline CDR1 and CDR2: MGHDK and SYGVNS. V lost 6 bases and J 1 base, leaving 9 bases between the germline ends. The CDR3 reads CASRGTGNTEAFF. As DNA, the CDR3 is TGTGCCAGCAGGGGAACAGGGAACACTGAAGCTTTCTTT.

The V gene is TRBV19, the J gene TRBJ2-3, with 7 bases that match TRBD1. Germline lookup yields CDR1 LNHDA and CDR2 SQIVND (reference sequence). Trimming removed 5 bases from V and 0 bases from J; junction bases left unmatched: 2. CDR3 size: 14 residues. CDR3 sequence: CASSSRGSTDTQYF. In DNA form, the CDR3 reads TGTGCCAGTAGTTCCAGGGGGAGCACAGATACGCAGTATTTT.

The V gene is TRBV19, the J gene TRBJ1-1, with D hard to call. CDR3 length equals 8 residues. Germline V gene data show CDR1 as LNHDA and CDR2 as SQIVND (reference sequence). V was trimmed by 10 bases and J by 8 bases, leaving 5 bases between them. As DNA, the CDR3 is TGTGCCACGGGGGAAGCTTTCTTT. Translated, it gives CATGEAFF.

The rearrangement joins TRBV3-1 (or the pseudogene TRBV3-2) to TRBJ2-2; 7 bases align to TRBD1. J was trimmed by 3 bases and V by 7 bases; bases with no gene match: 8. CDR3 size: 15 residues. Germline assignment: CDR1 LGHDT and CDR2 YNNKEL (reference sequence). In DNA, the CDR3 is TGTGCCAGCAACGCCAAGGGGGCATACACCGGGGAGCTGTTTTTT. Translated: CASNAKGAYTGELFF.

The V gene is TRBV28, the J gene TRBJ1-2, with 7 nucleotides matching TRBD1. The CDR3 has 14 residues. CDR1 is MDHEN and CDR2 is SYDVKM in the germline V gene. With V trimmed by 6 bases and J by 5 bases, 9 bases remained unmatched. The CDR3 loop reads CASSPPGTEYGYTF. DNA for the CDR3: TGTGCCAGCAGCCCACCCGGGACAGAGTATGGCTACACCTTC.

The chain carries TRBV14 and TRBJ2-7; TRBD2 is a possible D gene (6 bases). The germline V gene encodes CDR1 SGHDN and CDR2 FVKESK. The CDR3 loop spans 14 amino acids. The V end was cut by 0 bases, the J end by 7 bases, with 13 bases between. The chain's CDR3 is CASSQEGTRGEQYF. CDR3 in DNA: TGTGCCAGCAGCCAAGAGGGTACTCGGGGGGAGCAGTACTTC.

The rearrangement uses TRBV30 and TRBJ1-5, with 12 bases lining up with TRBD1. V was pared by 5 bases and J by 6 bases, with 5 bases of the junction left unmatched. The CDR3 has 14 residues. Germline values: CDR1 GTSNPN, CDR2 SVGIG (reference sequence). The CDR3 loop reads CAWSRDRGLQPQHF. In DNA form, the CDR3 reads TGTGCCTGGTCCCGGGACAGGGGGCTTCAGCCCCAGCATTTT.

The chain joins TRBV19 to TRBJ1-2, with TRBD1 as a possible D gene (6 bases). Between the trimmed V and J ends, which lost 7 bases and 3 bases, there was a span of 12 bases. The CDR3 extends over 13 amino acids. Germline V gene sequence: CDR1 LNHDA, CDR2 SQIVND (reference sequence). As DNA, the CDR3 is TGTGCCAGTACCCTGGACAGCTACTATGGCTACACCTTC. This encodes CASTLDSYYGYTF.

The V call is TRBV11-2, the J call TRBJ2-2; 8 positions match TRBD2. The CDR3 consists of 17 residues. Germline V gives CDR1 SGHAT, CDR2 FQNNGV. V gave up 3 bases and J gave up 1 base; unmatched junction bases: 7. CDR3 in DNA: TGTGCCAGCAGCTTGGGACTCCTAGCGGGGAACACCGGGGAGCTGTTTTTT. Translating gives CASSLGLLAGNTGELFF.

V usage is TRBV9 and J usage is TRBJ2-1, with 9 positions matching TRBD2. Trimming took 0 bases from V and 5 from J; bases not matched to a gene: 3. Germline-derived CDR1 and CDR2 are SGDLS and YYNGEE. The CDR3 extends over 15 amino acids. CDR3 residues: CASSVVAGGNNEQFF. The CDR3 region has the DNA TGTGCCAGCAGCGTAGTGGCGGGAGGGAACAATGAGCAGTTCTTC.